This paragraph covers one T cell receptor beta chain sequence. As yet, its antigen is unknown. The data were produced by immunoSEQ multiplex PCR, yet TCRdb's version contains in-frame clones alone and is incomplete. Of 95,000 to 100,000 clones in the sample, around 90% were seen once. Stated time point: baseline, week 1 (first vaccination visit). As to treatment: pre-vaccination baseline after standard-of-care therapy. New WHO grade 3 or 4 IDH1-mutant, ATRX-lost astrocytomas were present in all donors. The CDR3 totals 18 residues. CDR1 is MDHEN, CDR2 SYDVKM, per germline. V shed 2 bases, J shed 7 bases, and the junction held 17 bases outside the gene matches. This specimen comes from a study of a mutant IDH1 vaccine in newly diagnosed glioma. Turning to the study itself: Mean patient age was roughly 43 years; about 60% were male and roughly 38% female. Findings and caveats of the study: Pseudoprogression seemed unlinked to shifts in top peripheral T cell clonotypes.

Sequencing was performed on PBMCs, taken from a glioma patient treated with radiotherapy, temozolomide or both. This receptor was obtained from a woman in her forties or fifties with glioma. V is TRBV28 and J is TRBJ2-1; 7 positions agree with TRBD1. Here the CDR3 DNA reads TGTGCCAGCAGTTTAGGGCTAGGGGGCGATAGAAGTGGAAATGAGCAGTTCTTC. It yields the protein CASSLGLGGDRSGNEQFF.